The 16 T cell receptor beta chains below all came from one sample that was sequenced in a study of read filtering for tumor transcriptome and immune sequencing. This library used about 400 ng RNA and molecular barcoded adaptors spanning alpha/delta and beta/gamma chains. TCRdb processed the reads anew with MiXCR; each CDR3 protein has one entry. Among over 35,000 distinct CDR3 sequences, 12% were seen once, and the ten largest hold around 30%. Input material: a population of CD138-negative cells sorted from bone marrow. These receptors originate from a donor aged 40 or over with multiple myeloma.

A word on this clonotype: At one boundary the junction diverges from the germline segment, which might be a read error. The J gene is TRBJ2-3, the V gene TRBV29-1, with TRBD1 matching over 7 bases. CDR3 length equals 14 residues. Germline-derived CDR1 and CDR2 are SQVTM and ANQGSEA. The CDR3 is CSVTQGFCTDAQYF. Written as DNA, the CDR3 is TGCAGCGTCACACAGGGGTTCTGCACAGATGCGCAGTATTTT.

In this sample, this clonotype turned up many times. This chain connects TRBV7-3 to TRBJ2-2, with TRBD1 as a possible D gene (6 bases). This CDR3 region has 14 residues. Germline V gene data show CDR1 as SGHTA and CDR2 as FQGTGA. Trimming removed 5 bases from V and 6 bases from J, with 13 bases in between. The CDR3 region has the DNA TGTGCCAGCAGCCCACGACAGGACTCCGGGGAGCTGTTTTTT. Protein: CASSPRQDSGELFF.

With regard to this clonotype: A read error is possible here, since a much larger clone lies one base away. The chain joins TRBV9 to TRBJ2-7; 7 bases fit TRBD2. Trimming removed 7 bases from V and 2 bases from J; junction bases left unmatched: 15. The germline CDR1 and CDR2 sequences are SGDLS and YYNGEE. This CDR3 comprises 16 residues. The CDR3 spells CASGGFSGGGTYEQYF. CDR3 in DNA: TGTGCCAGCGGTGGATTTTCGGGAGGAGGAACCTACGAGCAGTACTTC.

Ten or more counts support this clonotype. This chain uses TRBV2 with TRBJ2-7; D might be TRBD1 (6 bases). Trimming took off 7 bases at V and 5 bases at J, with 15 bases between the two ends. CDR3 length equals 13 residues. CDR1 is SNHLY, CDR2 FYNNEI, per germline. The CDR3 protein is CASKSLNRDEQYF. CDR3 sequence (DNA): TGTGCCAGCAAGTCCCTAAACAGGGACGAGCAGTACTTC.

Remarks on this clonotype: A much larger clone lies one base from this, so it may be a read error. The chain employs TRBV3-1 and TRBJ2-1; D is possibly TRBD1 or TRBD2 (5 bases each). This CDR3 contains 15 residues. In germline, CDR1 is LGHDT, CDR2 YNNKEL (reference sequence). V lost 3 bases and J 5 bases, leaving 14 bases between the germline ends. Here the CDR3 DNA reads TGTGCCAGCAGCCAGGTGGGGACGGCGGACAATGAGCAGTTCTTC. Translation gives CASSQVGTADNEQFF.

This clonotype was counted a few times. The rearrangement links TRBV5-1 to TRBJ1-2, with 7 bases aligning to TRBD1. The CDR3 sequence is 14 residues long. Germline assignment: CDR1 SGHRS and CDR2 YFSETQ. The V segment lost 5 bases and the J segment 4 bases; nucleotides outside the gene matches: 8. The CDR3 is CASRVTGLFYGYTF. CDR3 in DNA: TGCGCCAGCAGAGTGACAGGGTTGTTCTATGGCTACACCTTC.

The chain combines TRBV18 with TRBJ2-2, with TRBD1 matching 9 bases. This CDR3 is 15 amino acids long. From germline, CDR1 is KGHSH and CDR2 LQKENI. V trimming: 2 bases; J trimming: 3 bases; junction bases outside the gene matches: 1. The DNA for the CDR3 is TGTGCCAGCTCACCAAGGACAGGGGACACCGGGGAGCTGTTTTTT. As protein: CASSPRTGDTGELFF.

This clonotype was observed at least ten times. CDR3 in DNA: TGTGCCAGCAGCCCGGACAGTCTGAACACTGAAGCTTTCTTT. Its translation is CASSPDSLNTEAFF. The chain employs TRBV3-1 and TRBJ1-1, with TRBD1 as a possible D gene (6 bases). The CDR3 length is 14 residues. The V end lost 4 bases, the J end lost 0 bases, and 9 bases lay between the germline ends. In germline, CDR1 is LGHDT, CDR2 YNNKEL (reference sequence).

Many counts were recorded for this clonotype. The chain couples TRBV20-1 to TRBJ1-1; 7 bases are a match to TRBD1. Germline V gene data show CDR1 as DFQATT and CDR2 as SNEGSKA (reference sequence). The CDR3 length is 13 residues. V trimming: 6 bases; J trimming: 5 bases; junction bases outside the gene matches: 9. This chain's CDR3 is CSAPKTGATEAFF. In nucleotides, the CDR3 is TGCAGTGCCCCGAAAACAGGGGCGACTGAAGCTTTCTTT.

As for this clonotype: A much larger clone is a single base away; this may be a read error. This sequence joins TRBV12-3 or TRBV12-4 and TRBJ2-7; D is ambiguous. CDR3 size: 14 residues. The CDR3 nucleotides are TGTGCCGGCAGTTTAAAAGGGTCCAGCTACGAGCAGTACTTC. It yields the protein CAGSLKGSSYEQYF.

This clonotype has a count of ten or more. The rearrangement joins TRBV7-3 to TRBJ1-1; weak D call: TRBD1 (5 bases). Trimming removed 0 bases at V and 8 bases at J, with 7 bases between. Germline CDR1 and CDR2: SGHTA and FQGTGA. The CDR3 length is 12 residues. The CDR3 DNA reads as TGTGCCAGCAGCTTAACTGGACAAGAAGCTTTCTTT. This gives the protein CASSLTGQEAFF.

This clonotype was picked up many times. The rearrangement links TRBV2 to TRBJ2-5; tentatively, D is TRBD1 (5 bases). The V end was cut by 6 bases, the J end by 1 base, with 12 bases between. CDR1 and CDR2 (germline): SNHLY, FYNNEI. The CDR3 has 14 amino acids. This CDR3 is CASSGRVGQETQYF. The CDR3 DNA follows: TGTGCCAGCAGCGGCAGGGTGGGCCAAGAGACCCAGTACTTC.

The sample holds many counts of this clonotype. The chain's CDR3 is CSARPNTGELFF. The CDR3 DNA follows: TGCAGTGCTCGTCCGAACACCGGGGAGCTGTTTTTT. The genes are TRBV20-1 and TRBJ2-2, with D uncertain. Germline-derived CDR1 and CDR2 are DFQATT and SNEGSKA (reference sequence). CDR3 length: 12 amino acids. Trimming shortened V by 5 bases and J by 0 bases, and 4 bases separated the two germline ends.

This clonotype was picked up many times. V is TRBV7-9 and J is TRBJ2-1; D is unclear. CDR3 length equals 12 residues. CDR1 is SEHNR and CDR2 is FQNEAQ in the germline V gene (reference sequence). The ends were cut back, 5 bases at V and 5 bases at J, with 7 bases in the middle. Here the CDR3 reads CASSQFNNEQFF. In DNA form, the CDR3 reads TGTGCCAGCAGCCAATTCAACAATGAGCAGTTCTTC.

This clonotype was observed at least ten times. The chain recombines TRBV5-1 with TRBJ2-7, with D perhaps matching TRBD2 (5 bases). V lost 5 bases, J lost 4 bases, and 10 bases lay in between. This CDR3 comprises 12 residues. Germline V lookup: CDR1 SGHRS, CDR2 YFSETQ. The DNA of the CDR3 is TGCGCCAGCAGGAGTAGAGGGTACGAGCAGTACTTC. It translates to CASRSRGYEQYF.

This clonotype occurred many times. The rearrangement uses TRBV19 and TRBJ2-1; the D gene could be TRBD1 or TRBD2 (6 bases each). The germline V gene has CDR1 LNHDA and CDR2 SQIVND (reference sequence). This CDR3 has 11 amino acids. Deletions cut 6 bases from V and 8 bases from J, with 8 bases between. CDR3 DNA: TGTGCCAGTAGAGGGGGGCATGAGCAGTTCTTC. Translating it yields CASRGGHEQFF.